This record covers a single T cell receptor (beta chain). No antigen is known for it. The data were produced by immunoSEQ multiplex PCR, yet TCRdb's version contains in-frame clones alone and is incomplete. The top ten clones hold 0.3% to 0.45% of a sample with a few million clones, around 93% of them seen once. A CD45RA+ naive subset and a CD45RA-negative memory subset were split from CD4+ cells. V was pared by 3 bases and J by 5 bases, with 3 bases of the junction left unmatched. CDR3 length: 15 residues. CDR1 MDHEN and CDR2 SYDVKM come from the germline V gene. The data are from a study of shared clonotypes between healthy human individuals. Study-level points and caveats: Shared clonotypes across all four donors exceeded non-shared ones in generation probability.

Input material: naive CD4+ T cells from PBMCs. The subset was: CD45RA+ positively selected. The chain links TRBV28 to TRBJ2-3, with 12 positions matching TRBD2. The sequence was obtained from a man between 18 and 35 years old in good health. Some clones in this sample may be carry-over from other donors' samples. CDR3: CASSFLAGGRDTQYF. CDR3 in DNA: TGTGCCAGCAGTTTTCTAGCGGGAGGGAGAGATACGCAGTATTTT.